A selection of T cell receptor beta chains follows, all from one sample in a study of T-cell memory formation after mild COVID-19. TCRdb re-called the 5' RACE reads through MiXCR, storing one row per CDR3 protein. In the table there are about half a million distinct CDR3 sequences, about 20% of which are singletons. Sequencing was carried out using PBMCs or a T cell subset sorted from them (not recorded which). The receptors shown here come from an adult woman who had mild COVID-19 (a few samples of this study predate the infection). Cell type and time point are not known. The CDR3 runs from the conserved cysteine through the conserved F or W. A D gene is named only where the DNA matches it firmly. Expanded clones are given a class, and other clones once, few, many or no size at all.

J gene: TRBJ1-6
CDR3 length: 14
clone size: many
V gene: TRBV5-1
D gene: TRBD1
CDR3 DNA: TGCGCCAGCAGCACGGGACAGAATAATTCACCCCTCCACTTT
CDR3 protein: CASSTGQNNSPLHF

J gene: TRBJ2-2
CDR3 length: 17
clone size: .
V gene: TRBV7-3
D gene: TRBD2
CDR3 DNA: TGTGCCAGCAGCTTACCGAGCGGGGGAGTTCGAACCGGGGAGCTGTTTTTT
CDR3 protein: CASSLPSGGVRTGELFF

J gene: TRBJ2-3
CDR3 length: 18
clone size: .
V gene: TRBV29-1
D gene: TRBD2
CDR3 DNA: TGCAGCGTTGAAGTCCCCTATGGTAGCGGGAGGAACACAGATACGCAGTATTTT
CDR3 protein: CSVEVPYGSGRNTDTQYF

J gene: TRBJ2-1
CDR3 length: 15
clone size: .
V gene: TRBV7-3
D gene: .
CDR3 DNA: TGTGCCAGCAGCTTAATGGCGGGCCCTTACAATGAGCAGTTCTTC
CDR3 protein: CASSLMAGPYNEQFF

J gene: TRBJ2-7
CDR3 length: 14
clone size: .
V gene: TRBV5-1
D gene: .
CDR3 DNA: TGCGCCAGCAGCCCCTTCCTATTAATTGACGAGCAGTACTTC
CDR3 protein: CASSPFLLIDEQYF

J gene: TRBJ2-3
CDR3 length: 17
clone size: .
V gene: TRBV21-1
D gene: .
CDR3 DNA: TGTGCCAGCAGCATCTATTCAGGTCTCCTCCACACAGATACGCAGTATTTT
CDR3 protein: CASSIYSGLLHTDTQYF

J gene: TRBJ2-3
CDR3 length: 14
clone size: .
V gene: TRBV11-2
D gene: .
CDR3 DNA: TGTGCCAGCAGCCCGCGGGGATACACAGATACGCAGTATTTT
CDR3 protein: CASSPRGYTDTQYF

J gene: TRBJ1-2
CDR3 length: 12
clone size: .
V gene: TRBV5-5
D gene: .
CDR3 DNA: TGTGCCAGCAGCGTAGACAAGCGCGGCTACACCTTC
CDR3 protein: CASSVDKRGYTF

J gene: TRBJ2-1
CDR3 length: 15
clone size: .
V gene: TRBV7-9
D gene: .
CDR3 DNA: TGTGCCAGCAGCCAAAGGCTGGGCCTTACAAGTGAGCAGTTCTTC
CDR3 protein: CASSQRLGLTSEQFF

J gene: TRBJ1-1
CDR3 length: 14
clone size: .
V gene: TRBV27
D gene: TRBD1
CDR3 DNA: TGTGCCAGCAGTTTGGGACAGGGAGGAGCTGAAGCTTTCTTT
CDR3 protein: CASSLGQGGAEAFF

J gene: TRBJ1-1
CDR3 length: 15
clone size: .
V gene: TRBV27
D gene: TRBD1
CDR3 DNA: TGTGCCAGCAGCTCGGGACAGGACATGAACACTGAAGCTTTCTTT
CDR3 protein: CASSSGQDMNTEAFF

J gene: TRBJ2-5
CDR3 length: 16
clone size: .
V gene: TRBV23-1
D gene: .
CDR3 DNA: TGCGCCAGCAGTCAGTGGAGGGGAGAAAAGAAGGAGACCCAGTACTTC
CDR3 protein: CASSQWRGEKKETQYF

J gene: TRBJ2-7
CDR3 length: 12
clone size: .
V gene: TRBV4-1
D gene: .
CDR3 DNA: TGCGCCAGCAGCCAACTGGGGCACGAGCAGTACTTC
CDR3 protein: CASSQLGHEQYF

J gene: TRBJ2-7
CDR3 length: 14
clone size: few
V gene: TRBV20-1
D gene: TRBD1
CDR3 DNA: TGCAGTGCCCTAAGGCGGGGGACAGGGTACGAGCAGTACTTC
CDR3 protein: CSALRRGTGYEQYF

J gene: TRBJ2-7
CDR3 length: 13
clone size: .
V gene: TRBV11-2
D gene: .
CDR3 DNA: TGTGCCAGCCGGGCCAGCACAGCCTACGAGCAGTACTTC
CDR3 protein: CASRASTAYEQYF

J gene: TRBJ2-7
CDR3 length: 12
clone size: few
V gene: TRBV7-2
D gene: .
CDR3 DNA: TGTGCCAGCAGCGCAGACAGGCTGGAGCAGTACTTC
CDR3 protein: CASSADRLEQYF

J gene: TRBJ2-6
CDR3 length: 14
clone size: many
V gene: TRBV27
D gene: .
CDR3 DNA: TGTGCCAGCAGTTCAAGCTCCGGGGCCAACGTCCTGACTTTC
CDR3 protein: CASSSSSGANVLTF

J gene: TRBJ1-1
CDR3 length: 14
clone size: once
V gene: TRBV5-1
D gene: .
CDR3 DNA: TGCGCCAGCAGCTTGGAATCGGGCGACACTGAAGCTTTCTTT
CDR3 protein: CASSLESGDTEAFF

J gene: TRBJ1-1
CDR3 length: 15
clone size: .
V gene: TRBV12-3/TRBV12-4
D gene: .
CDR3 DNA: TGTGCCAGCAGTGCACACAGAAACCTGAACACTGAAGCTTTCTTT
CDR3 protein: CASSAHRNLNTEAFF

J gene: TRBJ1-4
CDR3 length: 17
clone size: few
V gene: TRBV20-1
D gene: TRBD1
CDR3 DNA: TGCAGTGCTAGGCGGGACAGGAACCATGCAACTAATGAAAAACTGTTTTTT
CDR3 protein: CSARRDRNHATNEKLFF